The clone carrying this TCR beta chain was detected a few times. Antigen: not known. This CDR3 contains 17 residues. Germline CDR1 is SGHDT and CDR2 is YYEEEE. V was clipped by 0 bases and J by 1 base; unmatched bases: 4. Sequencing templates came from extracted RNA that was reverse transcribed into cDNA. Assay: immunoSEQ multiplex PCR; the TCRdb copy retains only in-frame clones and omits some. The table has around 100,000 clones, 60% to 80% seen once. Described treatment: oral pan-JAK inhibitor, 5-10 mg twice daily. This record belongs to a study of CD8+ T cells in alopecia areata. About the study: Tofacitinib was taken orally by treated patients, and the dose was 5 to 10 mg twice daily.

Study outcomes and limitations: When scalp samples are sequenced, resident alphabeta T cells of normal skin are also captured.

The chain carries TRBV5-6 and TRBJ2-6; 7 bases agree with TRBD1. This sequence originates from a human donor with alopecia areata. The material was CD8+ T cells sorted from blood, obtained at approximately week 45, from a patient treated with tofacitinib. The CDR3 DNA is TGTGCCAGCAGCTTGGAGACAGGGATTTCTGGGGCCAACGTCCTGACTTTC. Translated, it gives CASSLETGISGANVLTF.